The entry that follows covers one TCR beta chain sequence. The antigen remains unidentified. The CDR3 is 14 amino acids. CDR1 is SGHTA, CDR2 FQGTGA, per germline. V was pared by 5 bases and J by 4 bases, with 5 bases of the junction left unmatched. The table came from immunoSEQ multiplex PCR; TCRdb's copy has only in-frame clones and leaves some out. The sample records fewer than 600,000 clones, around three quarters being singletons. This entry belongs to a study of shared clonotypes between healthy human individuals. The wider study: Those who served as donors were a couple of women and three men between the ages of 18 and 49.

Study-level points and caveats: Only blood was sampled; tissue repertoires likely differ. Represented diversity, genetic and exposure-history alike, was limited by few donors.

The rearrangement joins TRBV7-3 to TRBJ2-3, with 8 positions matching TRBD2. This clonotype was sampled from a woman in her thirties or forties in good health. Some clones in this sample may be carry-over from other donors' samples. Sample: PBMCs. The CDR3 region is CASSPRLAPDTQYF. For the CDR3, the DNA is TGTGCCAGCAGCCCCCGACTAGCGCCAGATACGCAGTATTTT. The full variable domain, in which reference TRBV7-3 and TRBJ2-3 provide the parts outside the CDR3, is GAGVSQTPSNKVTEKGKYVELRCDPISGHTALYWYRQSLGQGPEFLIYFQGTGAADDSGLPNDRFFAVRPEGSVSTLKIQRTERGDSAVYLCASSPRLAPDTQYFGPGTRLTVL.